This TCR beta chain was captured by sequencing in a study of CD8 T cells in ankylosing spondylitis. Quantitative molecular-barcoded 5'-RACE generated the TCR beta libraries. Using its own MiXCR run on the 5' RACE reads, TCRdb lists one record per CDR3 protein. The sample yields about 240,000 distinct CDR3 sequences, about 10% seen once. General study findings and limits: Disease-linked clones bore a CD8+ phenotype, appearing relatively rarely in peripheral blood. For ankylosing spondylitis blood, a TCR beta motif of 8 or 9 highly homologous variants appeared characteristic.

Many counts were recorded for this clonotype. Its antigen is unidentified. The CDR3 runs to 18 residues. Per the germline V gene, CDR1 is DFQATT and CDR2 is SNEGSKA (reference sequence). Germline trimming cut 6 bases from V and 4 bases from J; bases unmatched to any gene: 20. Sequencing was carried out using blood, either unsorted or a sorted T cell fraction (not recorded which). The chain combines TRBV20-1 with TRBJ2-3, with 9 nucleotides matching TRBD2. This TCR came from a male donor with ankylosing spondylitis or in good health (not recorded which). CDR3 residues: CSALLVASGTPIADTQYF. CDR3 DNA sequence: TGCAGTGCCCTCCTGGTGGCTAGCGGGACCCCTATAGCAGATACGCAGTATTTT.